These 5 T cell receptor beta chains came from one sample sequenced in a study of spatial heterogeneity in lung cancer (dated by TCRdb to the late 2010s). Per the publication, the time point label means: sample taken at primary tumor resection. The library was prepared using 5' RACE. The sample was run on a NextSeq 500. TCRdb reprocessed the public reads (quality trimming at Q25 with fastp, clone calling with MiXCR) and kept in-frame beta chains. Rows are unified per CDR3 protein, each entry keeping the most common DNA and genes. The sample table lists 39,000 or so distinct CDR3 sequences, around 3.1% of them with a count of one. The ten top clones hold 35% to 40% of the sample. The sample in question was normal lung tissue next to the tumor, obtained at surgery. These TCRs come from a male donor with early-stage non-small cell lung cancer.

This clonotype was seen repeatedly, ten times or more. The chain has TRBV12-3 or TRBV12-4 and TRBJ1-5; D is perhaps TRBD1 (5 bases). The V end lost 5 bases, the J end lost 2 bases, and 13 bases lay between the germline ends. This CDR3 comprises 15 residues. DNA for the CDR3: TGTGCCAGCAGTCCAGGGATAGGGGGCAATCAGCCCCAGCATTTT. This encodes CASSPGIGGNQPQHF.

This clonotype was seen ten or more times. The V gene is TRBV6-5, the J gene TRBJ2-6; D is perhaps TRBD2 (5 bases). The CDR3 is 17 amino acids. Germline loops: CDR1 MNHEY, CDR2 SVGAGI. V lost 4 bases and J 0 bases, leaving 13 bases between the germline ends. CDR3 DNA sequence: TGTGCCAGCAGTTCCCTGGGAGTATCCTCTGGGGCCAACGTCCTGACTTTC. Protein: CASSSLGVSSGANVLTF.

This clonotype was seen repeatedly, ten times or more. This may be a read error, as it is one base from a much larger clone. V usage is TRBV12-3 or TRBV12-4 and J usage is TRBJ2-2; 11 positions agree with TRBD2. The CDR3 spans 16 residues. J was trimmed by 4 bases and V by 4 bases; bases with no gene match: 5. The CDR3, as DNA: TGTGCCAGCAGTTCCCAGACTAGCGGGATCACCGGGGAGCTGTTTTTT. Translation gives CASSSQTSGITGELFF.

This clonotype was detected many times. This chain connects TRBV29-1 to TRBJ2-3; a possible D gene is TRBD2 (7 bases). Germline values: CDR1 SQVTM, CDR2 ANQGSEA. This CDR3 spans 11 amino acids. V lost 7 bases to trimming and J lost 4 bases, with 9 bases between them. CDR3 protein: CSGGGPDTQYF. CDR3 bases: TGCAGCGGGGGGGGGCCAGATACGCAGTATTTT.

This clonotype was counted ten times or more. For the CDR3, the DNA is TGTGCCAGCAGTATGTCGGGACAGCGCGAGCAGTACTTC. The encoded protein is CASSMSGQREQYF. The chain couples TRBV27 to TRBJ2-7; TRBD1 agrees at 7 bases. V lost 5 bases, J lost 6 bases, and 7 bases stayed unmatched. The CDR3 length is 13 residues. Germline V CDR1 and CDR2: MNHEY, SMNVEV (reference sequence).